The 24 T cell receptor beta chains presented below share a single source sample, sequenced in a study of cytomegalovirus exposure and HLA in healthy donors. The PCR used 60 Vbeta and 13 Jbeta primers. Sequencing was performed with immunoSEQ multiplex PCR; in TCRdb, only in-frame clones are kept and a portion is missing. The sample has some 110,000 clones, 73% seen once. The specimen was PBMCs. The receptor source for this set is a man aged 55-75 years in good health and CMV-seropositive.

In this sample, this clone turned up a few times. The J gene is TRBJ2-4, the V gene TRBV5-8, with D unresolved. Germline CDR1 and CDR2: SGHTS and YDEGEE. V shed 0 bases and J shed 6 bases, with 7 bases lying between them. The CDR3 is made up of 13 amino acids. The CDR3 is CASSLVIGNIQYF. In DNA, the CDR3 is TGTGCCAGCAGCTTGGTGATCGGAAACATTCAGTACTTC.

The chain couples TRBV7-2 to TRBJ2-1, with TRBD2 identical over 11 bases. V shed 0 bases, J shed 6 bases, and the junction held 4 bases outside the gene matches. The CDR3 sequence is 16 residues long. Germline CDR1 SGHTA, CDR2 FQGNSA. The CDR3 reads CASSLASGGAGNEQFF. For the CDR3, the DNA is TGTGCCAGCAGCTTAGCTAGCGGGGGGGCCGGCAATGAGCAGTTCTTC. Together with reference TRBV7-2 and TRBJ2-1, the CDR3 gives the full variable domain: GAGVSQSPSNKVTEKGKDVELRCDPISGHTALYWYRQSLGQGLEFLIYFQGNSAPDKSGLPSDRFSAERTGGSVSTLTIQRTQQEDSAVYLCASSLASGGAGNEQFFGPGTRLTVL.

This rearrangement joins TRBV11-1 to TRBJ1-6; no clear D gene. CDR1 is SGHAT and CDR2 is FQDESV in the germline V gene (reference sequence). V lost 1 base, J lost 4 bases, and 14 bases lay in between. The CDR3 totals 17 residues. CDR3 bases: TGTGCCAGCAGCTTAGAGCCGAAGACAAATTATAATTCACCCCTCCACTTT. This codes for CASSLEPKTNYNSPLHF.

This clone was counted only a few times. The rearrangement joins TRBV5-1 to TRBJ2-2; 7 positions match TRBD1. Unmatched junction bases numbered 10, after V lost 4 bases and J lost 7 bases. CDR3 length: 15 residues. The germline gives CDR1 SGHRS, CDR2 YFSETQ. CDR3: CASSPAQGVGGELFF. In DNA, the CDR3 is TGCGCCAGCAGCCCCGCGCAGGGGGTAGGCGGGGAGCTGTTTTTT. The full variable domain, completed using reference TRBV5-1 and TRBJ2-2, is KAGVTQTPRYLIKTRGQQVTLSCSPISGHRSVSWYQQTPGQGLQFLFEYFSETQRNKGNFPGRFSGRQFSNSRSEMNVSTLELGDSALYLCASSPAQGVGGELFFGEGSRLTVL.

This rearrangement joins TRBV18 to TRBJ2-1, with D perhaps matching TRBD1 (6 bases). Per germline, CDR1 KGHSH and CDR2 LQKENI. The CDR3 covers 15 residues. V lost 2 bases, J lost 10 bases, and 18 bases lay in between. CDR3 sequence reads: CASSPDRTAKEEQFF. In DNA form, the CDR3 reads TGTGCCAGCTCACCAGACAGGACTGCGAAGGAAGAGCAGTTCTTC.

The V gene is TRBV5-5, the J gene TRBJ2-7, with a possible D match to TRBD2 (6 bases). CDR3 length: 13 amino acids. Germline-derived CDR1 and CDR2 are SGHKS and YYEKEE (reference sequence). V was trimmed by 2 bases and J by 7 bases, leaving 13 bases between them. CDR3 amino acids: CASSFLTRGEQYF. Here the CDR3 DNA reads TGTGCCAGCAGCTTCCTAACCCGGGGGGAGCAGTACTTC.

The chain employs TRBV2 and TRBJ1-2, with 8 bases matching TRBD1. The CDR3 length is 13 residues. Losses at the gene ends were 7 bases for V and 8 bases for J; bases not matched to a gene: 9. Germline CDR1 reads SNHLY; CDR2 reads FYNNEI. CDR3: CASTTTGVEGYTF. The DNA for the CDR3 is TGTGCCAGCACCACGACAGGGGTAGAAGGCTACACCTTC.

The chain is built from TRBV5-1 and TRBJ2-1; TRBD1 might be the D (6 bases). Germline CDR1 is SGHRS and CDR2 is YFSETQ. This CDR3 region has 16 residues. Trimming stripped 1 base from V and 2 bases from J, with 13 bases between. The DNA for the CDR3 is TGCGCCAGCAGCTTGCTACAGGGATCCACCTACAATGAGCAGTTCTTC. Translated, it gives CASSLLQGSTYNEQFF. The variable domain in full, completed from reference TRBV5-1 and TRBJ2-1, reads KAGVTQTPRYLIKTRGQQVTLSCSPISGHRSVSWYQQTPGQGLQFLFEYFSETQRNKGNFPGRFSGRQFSNSRSEMNVSTLELGDSALYLCASSLLQGSTYNEQFFGPGTRLTVL.

The chain couples TRBV9 to TRBJ1-6; maybe TRBD1 (6 bases). The V gene's germline CDR1 is SGDLS and CDR2 YYNGEE. V dropped 1 base and J dropped 6 bases, with 11 bases sitting between them. The CDR3 is made up of 15 amino acids. The CDR3: CASSVLSGVNSPLHF. The CDR3 DNA reads as TGTGCCAGCAGCGTATTATCAGGGGTTAATTCACCCCTCCACTTT.

The CDR3 region has the DNA TGTGCCAGCAGTCCCGGTGCCTACGAGCAGTACTTC. This gives the protein CASSPGAYEQYF. This chain uses TRBV6-5 with TRBJ2-7, with D unresolved. The germline gives CDR1 MNHEY, CDR2 SVGAGI. Trimming removed 5 bases at V and 2 bases at J, with 7 bases between. The CDR3 totals 12 residues.

The V gene is TRBV7-3, the J gene TRBJ1-1; D unresolved. The CDR3 runs to 14 residues. Trimming left V 5 bases short and J 7 bases short, with 17 bases between. Germline assignment: CDR1 SGHTA and CDR2 FQGTGA. This chain's CDR3 is CASSKSAGSHEAFF. Here the CDR3 DNA reads TGTGCCAGCAGCAAGAGCGCGGGGTCTCATGAAGCTTTCTTT. Drawing the rest from reference TRBV7-3 and TRBJ1-1, the complete variable domain is GAGVSQTPSNKVTEKGKYVELRCDPISGHTALYWYRQSLGQGPEFLIYFQGTGAADDSGLPNDRFFAVRPEGSVSTLKIQRTERGDSAVYLCASSKSAGSHEAFFGQGTRLTVV.

The chain couples TRBV28 to TRBJ1-2; 8 positions match TRBD1. Germline V gene sequence: CDR1 MDHEN, CDR2 SYDVKM. J was trimmed by 7 bases and V by 5 bases; bases with no gene match: 12. The CDR3 is 15 amino acids. The CDR3 nucleotides are TGTGCCAGCAGTCTCCCGACAGGGGAGATGGGTGGCTACACCTTC. As protein: CASSLPTGEMGGYTF.

The chain carries TRBV5-1 and TRBJ2-3, with D perhaps matching TRBD2 (6 bases). Germline assignment: CDR1 SGHRS and CDR2 YFSETQ. This CDR3 region has 14 residues. V lost 5 bases and J 4 bases, leaving 14 bases between the germline ends. The CDR3 loop reads CASRWESGADTQYF. In DNA, the CDR3 is TGCGCCAGCAGGTGGGAGTCGGGGGCAGATACGCAGTATTTT.

The J gene is TRBJ2-7, the V gene TRBV15, with 7 bases aligning to TRBD2. The CDR3 covers 13 residues. Looked up from germline, CDR1 is LNHNV and CDR2 is YYDKDF (reference sequence). V lost 8 bases, J lost 5 bases, and 9 bases stayed unmatched. The CDR3, as DNA: TGTGCCACCCCGTGGGAGGGGCTGAACGAGCAGTACTTC. Protein product: CATPWEGLNEQYF.

The chain is built from TRBV14 and TRBJ1-4; 7 nucleotides match TRBD1. Germline CDR1 SGHDN, CDR2 FVKESK. V dropped 1 base and J dropped 0; count of bases not matched to a gene: 2. This CDR3 has 16 amino acids. This chain's CDR3 is CASSQVGTATNEKLFF. CDR3 coding DNA: TGTGCCAGCAGCCAAGTCGGGACAGCAACTAATGAAAAACTGTTTTTT.

The chain has TRBV4-1 and TRBJ2-1; tentatively, D is TRBD1 (6 bases). V dropped 4 bases and J dropped 0 bases, with 10 bases sitting between them. From germline, CDR1 is MGHRA and CDR2 YSYEKL. CDR3 length: 15 residues. The CDR3 DNA sequence: TGCGCCAGCAGCCGAGGGGGAAGCTCCTACAATGAGCAGTTCTTC. Residues: CASSRGGSSYNEQFF.

This rearrangement joins TRBV7-9 to TRBJ1-2; 8 positions agree with TRBD1. The germline gives CDR1 SEHNR, CDR2 FQNEAQ (reference sequence). V trimming: 8 bases; J trimming: 6 bases; junction bases outside the gene matches: 14. The CDR3 sequence is 15 residues long. The CDR3 protein is CASVSLRTGINGYTF. The CDR3 DNA follows: TGTGCCAGCGTAAGCTTAAGGACAGGGATAAATGGCTACACCTTC. The full variable domain, with the rest looked up from reference TRBV7-9 and TRBJ1-2, is DTGVSQNPRHKITKRGQNVTFRCDPISEHNRLYWYRQTLGQGPEFLTYFQNEAQLEKSRLLSDRFSAERPKGSFSTLEIQRTEQGDSAMYLCASVSLRTGINGYTFGSGTRLTVV.

V is TRBV4-2 and J is TRBJ2-3; 7 bases fit TRBD2. This CDR3 comprises 18 residues. V dropped 3 bases and J dropped 6; count of bases not matched to a gene: 18. CDR1 is LGHNA and CDR2 is YNFKEQ in the germline V gene. The CDR3 nucleotides are TGTGCCAGCAGCCATACTGGGCGGGGGTCCATGGATGGGGATACGCAGTATTTT. This gives the protein CASSHTGRGSMDGDTQYF.

The rearrangement uses TRBV29-1 and TRBJ1-2, with 8 bases identical to TRBD1. Germline values: CDR1 SQVTM, CDR2 ANQGSEA. J was trimmed by 6 bases and V by 4 bases; bases with no gene match: 7. The CDR3 extends over 13 amino acids. CDR3 protein: CSVVQGGLNGYTF. The CDR3 bases are TGCAGCGTTGTACAGGGGGGCTTGAATGGCTACACCTTC.

This rearrangement joins TRBV18 to TRBJ1-1; the D is unclear. This CDR3 has 14 amino acids. Trimming shortened V by 1 base and J by 6 bases, and 12 bases separated the two germline ends. Germline V CDR1 and CDR2: KGHSH, LQKENI. The CDR3 DNA reads TGTGCCAGCTCACCACAGGCGGGAACCGCTGAAGCTTTCTTT. Translation: CASSPQAGTAEAFF.

The chain uses TRBV18 and TRBJ2-1; the match to TRBD1 covers 7 bases. Losses at the gene ends were 1 base for V and 9 bases for J; bases not matched to a gene: 15. From germline, CDR1 is KGHSH and CDR2 LQKENI. CDR3 length equals 17 residues. The CDR3 reads CASSPRTIGTDGSEQFF. The CDR3 bases are TGTGCCAGCTCACCACGTACTATCGGGACAGATGGTAGTGAGCAGTTCTTC. Full variable domain (remainder filled in from reference TRBV18 and TRBJ2-1): NAGVMQNPRHLVRRRGQEARLRCSPMKGHSHVYWYRQLPEEGLKFMVYLQKENIIDESGMPKERFSAEFPKEGPSILRIQQVVRGDSAAYFCASSPRTIGTDGSEQFFGPGTRLTVL.

This sequence joins TRBV5-1 and TRBJ2-1; TRBD2 matches at 12 bases. Germline CDR1 reads SGHRS; CDR2 reads YFSETQ. The CDR3 is 16 amino acids. V was clipped by 0 bases and J by 6 bases; unmatched bases: 4. For the CDR3, the DNA is TGCGCCAGCAGCTTGGCCCCTAGCGGGGGGGCCAATGAGCAGTTCTTC. Amino acids: CASSLAPSGGANEQFF.

This clone came up a few times. The chain combines TRBV5-4 with TRBJ2-2; D may be TRBD1 (5 bases). Germline V CDR1 and CDR2: SGHNT, YYREEE (reference sequence). The CDR3 covers 14 residues. V lost 4 bases, J lost 7 bases, and 14 bases lay in between. Here the CDR3 reads CASSTPQGSGELFF. The CDR3 DNA sequence: TGTGCCAGCAGCACACCGCAGGGAAGCGGGGAGCTGTTTTTT.

The chain's CDR3 is CASSLELASSYEQYF. The CDR3 DNA is TGTGCCAGCAGCTTGGAACTAGCATCATCCTACGAGCAGTACTTC. The chain carries TRBV5-4 and TRBJ2-7; tentative D call: TRBD2 (6 bases). Trimming pared 0 bases from V and 1 base from J, leaving 11 bases between. Germline values: CDR1 SGHNT, CDR2 YYREEE (reference sequence). CDR3 size: 15 residues.